The 27 T cell receptor beta chains in this list originate from one sample, sequenced in a study of post-analysis software for immune sequencing data. Unique molecular identifiers were present in the TCR beta cDNA libraries. Using its own MiXCR run on the PCR reads, TCRdb lists one record per CDR3 protein. Of 450,000 or so distinct CDR3 sequences listed, under 55% are singletons. Antigen specificity for these receptors is unknown. Overall study results and limits: The five TRBV segments detected at higher frequency in patients than in controls included TRBV5-6, TRBV5-1 and TRBV20-1.

The specimen was blood. These receptors all come from a girl aged 10 to 17 with multiple sclerosis.

This sequence joins TRBV5-1 and TRBJ2-2, with 12 bases matching TRBD2. This CDR3 has 18 residues. J gave up 3 bases and V 4 bases, and 10 bases lay outside the gene matches. CDR1 is SGHRS and CDR2 is YFSETQ in the germline V gene. The DNA for the CDR3 is TGCGCCAGCAGCCCATCATTACTAGCGGGAGGATACACCGGGGAGCTGTTTTTT. This sequence encodes CASSPSLLAGGYTGELFF.

V gene TRBV20-1 combines with J gene TRBJ1-5; possible D gene TRBD1, 6 bases. This CDR3 has 17 residues. Germline CDR1 and CDR2: DFQATT and SNEGSKA (reference sequence). Trimming cost V 6 bases and J 0 bases, with 21 bases left between them. The chain's CDR3 is CSAPALRTDYSNQPQHF. The CDR3 coding sequence is TGCAGTGCGCCGGCCCTTCGGACAGATTATAGCAATCAGCCCCAGCATTTT.

A few counts support this clonotype. This sequence joins TRBV6-5 and TRBJ2-7; D remains unclear. This CDR3 is 14 amino acids long. The V end was cut by 5 bases, the J end by 2 bases, with 13 bases between. Germline V CDR1 and CDR2: MNHEY, SVGAGI. The CDR3 DNA reads TGTGCCAGCAGTCCCTTCGGCAGCGCCTACGAGCAGTACTTC. It is translated as CASSPFGSAYEQYF.

This chain links TRBV29-1 with TRBJ2-3, with D possibly being TRBD2 (5 bases). The germline CDR1 and CDR2 sequences are SQVTM and ANQGSEA. The CDR3 totals 12 residues. Trimming cost V 4 bases and J 4 bases, with 9 bases left between them. The DNA of the CDR3 is TGCAGCGTTGGGCCCGGGGCAGATACGCAGTATTTT. Translation gives CSVGPGADTQYF.

The rearrangement joins TRBV6-5 to TRBJ2-7; D is possibly TRBD1 or TRBD2 (5 bases each). Germline V gene data show CDR1 as MNHEY and CDR2 as SVGAGI. The CDR3 is 15 residues long. Trimming removed 5 bases from V and 0 bases from J, with 14 bases in between. This CDR3 is CASSLGRDLSYEQYF. CDR3 in DNA: TGTGCCAGCAGTCTGGGACGGGACCTCTCCTACGAGCAGTACTTC.

This chain uses TRBV6-1 with TRBJ2-7; TRBD1 agrees at 7 bases. J gave up 5 bases and V 6 bases, and 7 bases lay outside the gene matches. In germline, CDR1 is MNHNS, CDR2 SASEGT. The CDR3 runs to 13 residues. The CDR3 coding sequence is TGTGCCAGCAGGACGGACAGGACGGACGAGCAGTACTTC. Its translation is CASRTDRTDEQYF.

This clonotype was observed a few times. The gene calls are TRBV21-1 and TRBJ2-5; the table's D call, TRBD1, was not checked against the DNA. TRBV21-1 is deemed a pseudogene. The CDR3 is 17 residues long. The CDR3 reads CASSNRYSGDRGETQYF. The DNA of the CDR3 is TGTGCCAGCAGCAATCGGTACTCCGGGGACAGGGGAGAGACCCAGTACTTC.

This clonotype was counted between two and nine times. The rearrangement links TRBV5-1 to TRBJ2-7, with unresolved D. Per the germline V gene, CDR1 is SGHRS and CDR2 is YFSETQ. Trimming removed 5 bases from V and 5 bases from J, with 8 bases in between. The CDR3 is 11 residues long. The CDR3 DNA sequence: TGCGCCAGCAGGGAGCCGGACGAGCAGTACTTC. This sequence encodes CASREPDEQYF.

This clonotype was recorded once. V and J are TRBV4-1 and TRBJ2-3, with D hard to call. The CDR3 consists of 16 residues. CDR1 and CDR2 (germline): MGHRA, YSYEKL. V lost 3 bases and J lost 2, with 15 bases in between. CDR3 residues: CASSHPDTDLTDTQYF. DNA for the CDR3: TGCGCCAGCAGCCATCCCGACACCGACCTCACAGATACGCAGTATTTT.

This clonotype was seen only a few times. The genes are TRBV6-2 or TRBV6-3 and TRBJ1-5; maybe TRBD1 (5 bases). Germline CDR1 is MNHEY and CDR2 is SVGEGT. Deletions cut 5 bases from V and 4 bases from J, with 18 bases between. The CDR3 totals 16 residues. The CDR3 sequence: CASSHSRDLRNQPQHF. CDR3 DNA: TGTGCCAGCAGTCATTCCCGGGACTTGCGGAATCAGCCCCAGCATTTT.

This rearrangement joins TRBV12-3 or TRBV12-4 to TRBJ1-5, with D perhaps TRBD1 (6 bases). Trimming removed 1 base from V and 6 bases from J, with 13 bases in between. The CDR3 is 15 residues long. In DNA, the CDR3 is TGTGCCAGCAGTTTAGAGGGGGAGTTGGGTCAGCCCCAGCATTTT. It yields the protein CASSLEGELGQPQHF.

The chain links TRBV29-1 to TRBJ2-7; D may be TRBD1 (6 bases). The germline CDR1 and CDR2 sequences are SQVTM and ANQGSEA. The CDR3 length is 13 residues. Trimming pared 1 base from V and 5 bases from J, leaving 12 bases between. Here the CDR3 reads CSVEGQGLDEQYF. The CDR3 DNA sequence: TGCAGCGTTGAAGGGCAGGGGTTGGACGAGCAGTACTTC.

This clonotype was seen a few times. The V and J genes are TRBV28 and TRBJ1-4; tentative D call: TRBD1 (6 bases). Trimming removed 2 bases at V and 8 bases at J, with 12 bases between. The CDR3 contains 14 residues. The germline gives CDR1 MDHEN, CDR2 SYDVKM. CDR3 sequence: CASSLQGLGEKLFF. The CDR3 DNA sequence: TGTGCCAGCAGTTTACAGGGGCTAGGCGAAAAACTGTTTTTT.

This clonotype was observed a handful of times. The V call is TRBV29-1, the J call TRBJ1-1, with 8 bases aligning to TRBD1. V was clipped by 4 bases and J by 11 bases; unmatched bases: 6. CDR3 length: 11 amino acids. Germline-derived CDR1 and CDR2 are SQVTM and ANQGSEA. The CDR3 DNA follows: TGCAGCGTTGGGACAGGGCCCGGGGCTTTCTTT. Translation: CSVGTGPGAFF.

The chain links TRBV20-1 to TRBJ2-3, with 13 bases matching TRBD2. Germline CDR1 is DFQATT and CDR2 is SNEGSKA (reference sequence). This CDR3 contains 20 residues. Trimming took 1 base from V and 2 from J; bases not matched to a gene: 15. The CDR3, as DNA: TGCAGTGCTAGAGGGACGGGGACTAGCGGGAACACACGCTTCACAGATACGCAGTATTTT. It specifies CSARGTGTSGNTRFTDTQYF.

The V call is TRBV5-1, the J call TRBJ1-1; D is perhaps TRBD1 (6 bases). V shed 5 bases and J shed 0 bases, with 17 bases lying between them. Germline V gives CDR1 SGHRS, CDR2 YFSETQ. The CDR3 loop spans 16 amino acids. CDR3: CASSYKQGELNTEAFF. CDR3 nucleotide sequence: TGCGCCAGCAGTTATAAACAGGGTGAGCTGAACACTGAAGCTTTCTTT.

This clonotype was seen more than once but under ten times. The V and J genes are TRBV2 and TRBJ1-2, with 10 bases matching TRBD1. Looked up from germline, CDR1 is SNHLY and CDR2 is FYNNEI. V lost 6 bases and J lost 7; bases outside the gene matches: 8. This CDR3 region has 14 residues. The CDR3 here is CASRPGTGVSGYTF. CDR3 sequence (DNA): TGTGCCAGCAGGCCCGGGACAGGGGTGTCTGGCTACACCTTC.

This chain joins TRBV3-1 and TRBJ2-3; the match to TRBD2 covers 7 bases. Germline trimming cut 3 bases from V and 2 bases from J; bases unmatched to any gene: 5. Germline V lookup: CDR1 LGHDT, CDR2 YNNKEL (reference sequence). The CDR3 is 15 residues long. CDR3 DNA: TGTGCCAGCAGCCAGCGGACTAGGTTCACAGATACGCAGTATTTT. Amino acid sequence: CASSQRTRFTDTQYF.

The chain uses TRBV20-1 and TRBJ2-7; the match to TRBD1 covers 7 bases. The CDR3 length is 19 residues. Germline trimming cut 4 bases from V and 7 bases from J; bases unmatched to any gene: 28. Germline CDR1 is DFQATT and CDR2 is SNEGSKA (reference sequence). CDR3 nucleotide sequence: TGCAGTGCTATCTCCAGGGGGATATCCCTAAAGAGCTCCTACAATGAGCAGTACTTC. Translation: CSAISRGISLKSSYNEQYF.

The CDR3 is CASSLAGELTEAFF. The CDR3 nucleotides read TGTGCCAGCAGCTTAGCTGGTGAGTTGACTGAAGCTTTCTTT. The chain recombines TRBV7-2 with TRBJ1-1; D is unresolved. V shed 0 bases and J shed 5 bases, with 10 bases lying between them. The germline gives CDR1 SGHTA, CDR2 FQGNSA. CDR3 length: 14 residues.

This clonotype was picked up a small number of times. Compared with germline, one end of the junction differs, possibly owing to a read error. J is TRBJ1-6 and V is TRBV12-3 or TRBV12-4; 7 positions agree with TRBD1. This CDR3 is 16 amino acids long. CDR3 protein: CACSFRGTAYNSPLHF. The CDR3 coding sequence is TGTGCCTGCAGTTTTCGGGGGACAGCCTATAATTCACCCCTCCACTTT.

This clonotype was seen a handful of times. V is TRBV20-1 and J is TRBJ2-2; TRBD1 or TRBD2 may be the D gene (5 bases each). Germline loops: CDR1 DFQATT, CDR2 SNEGSKA (reference sequence). The CDR3 is made up of 15 amino acids. V was pared by 6 bases and J by 0 bases, with 14 bases between. The CDR3, as DNA: TGCAGTGCGAGGTACAGGACTGCGAACACCGGGGAGCTGTTTTTT. Translation: CSARYRTANTGELFF.

In regard to this clonotype: It is likely a read error, because the conserved phenylalanine at the end of the CDR3 is missing. This rearrangement joins TRBV7-2 to TRBJ2-7; D is unclear. Germline loops: CDR1 SGHTA, CDR2 FQGNSA. Deletions cut 6 bases from V and 3 bases from J, with 18 bases between. The CDR3 consists of 15 residues. The DNA of the CDR3 is TGTGCCAGCAGTGCCAGCCAGGCGATCGGCTACGAGCAGTACTGC. This gives the protein CASSASQAIGYEQYC.

The chain uses TRBV20-1 and TRBJ2-5; D is perhaps TRBD2 (5 bases). The J call is uncertain, as TRBJ2-7 better fits the DNA end. CDR1 DFQATT and CDR2 SNEGSKA come from the germline V gene (reference sequence). The CDR3 sequence is 13 residues long. The CDR3 reads CSARDRGFYEQYF. The DNA for the CDR3 is TGCAGTGCTAGAGATCGGGGATTTTACGAGCAGTACTTC.

V is TRBV24-1 and J is TRBJ2-1, with a possible D match to TRBD1 (5 bases). Germline V gene lookup returns CDR1 KGHDR and CDR2 SFDVKD. This CDR3 is 14 amino acids long. The germline V and J ends were trimmed by 3 bases and 14 bases, with 19 bases remaining between them. The CDR3 DNA is TGTGCCACCAGTGATGCCAGGGTCGAACATAAGGAGTTCTTC. It specifies CATSDARVEHKEFF.

This clonotype has just a few counts. The genes are TRBV20-1 and TRBJ2-3; D remains unclear. V lost 1 base and J 0 bases, leaving 8 bases between the germline ends. This CDR3 comprises 14 residues. Germline CDR1 and CDR2: DFQATT and SNEGSKA (reference sequence). CDR3 region: CSARVQESTDTQYF. DNA of the CDR3: TGCAGTGCTAGAGTCCAGGAGAGCACAGATACGCAGTATTTT.

The rearrangement uses TRBV12-3 or TRBV12-4 and TRBJ1-6; 7 nucleotides align to TRBD1. This CDR3 contains 13 residues. Losses at the gene ends were 5 bases for V and 9 bases for J; bases not matched to a gene: 4. The CDR3 reads CASSLTGASPLHF. In DNA form, the CDR3 reads TGTGCCAGCAGTCTTACAGGGGCTTCACCCCTCCACTTT.